This T cell receptor beta chain was documented in a study of cytomegalovirus exposure and HLA in healthy donors. The CDR3 runs to 18 residues. Germline V gene lookup returns CDR1 SGDLS and CDR2 YYNGEE. The ends were cut back, 4 bases at V and 0 bases at J, with 21 bases in the middle. Findings of the study overall: Accounts indicate the classifier identified cytomegalovirus status with strong specificity and sensitivity.

For this clone: The antigen is not known.

Each donor was nominally healthy when sampled (though unrecorded immune exposures were likely). The PCR made use of 60 Vbeta and 13 Jbeta primers. Sequenced by immunoSEQ multiplex PCR; TCRdb stores in-frame clones only, minus some. The sample contains about 160,000 clones, around 76% of which appear only once. The sample consisted of PBMCs. The receptor comes from a man aged 40-50 years in good health and CMV-seronegative. The V gene is TRBV9, the J gene TRBJ2-3; D uncertain. The CDR3 is CASSPPALVSRSTDTQYF. CDR3 bases: TGTGCCAGCAGCCCACCTGCGCTAGTCTCCCGTAGCACAGATACGCAGTATTTT.